This is a list of T cell receptor beta chains from one sample in a study of blood T cell repertoires in COVID-19. The repertoire was sequenced with immunoSEQ multiplex PCR; TCRdb's copy has only in-frame clones and lacks some. The sample holds around 180,000 clones, 70% to 90% seen once. The sample was peripheral blood. The receptors derive from a human donor with active or convalescent COVID-19. The donor label of this sample is uncertain. CDR3s include the opening cysteine and the closing phenylalanine or tryptophan. A D gene is named only where the DNA matches it firmly. Only part of the rows carry a size: once, few, many, or a class if the clone is expanded.

once	TRBV7-3	TRBJ2-2	TRBD1	CASTGTVNTGELFF	TGTGCCAGCACCGGGACAGTAAACACCGGGGAGCTGTTTTTT
-	TRBV4-2	TRBJ2-2	TRBD2	CASSQGTRVTGELFF	TGTGCCAGCAGCCAAGGGACTAGGGTTACCGGGGAGCTGTTTTTT
-	TRBV12-5	TRBJ1-3	-	CASGPSGSGNTIYF	TGTGCTAGTGGCCCATCAGGAAGTGGAAACACCATATATTTT
-	TRBV7-9	TRBJ1-3	-	CASSLDTKNTIYF	TGTGCCAGCAGCTTAGACACAAAAAACACCATATATTTT
-	TRBV28	TRBJ1-2	TRBD1	CASSLKAGGNGYTF	TGTGCCAGCAGTTTAAAGGCAGGGGGTAATGGCTACACCTTC
-	TRBV7-2	TRBJ1-3	-	CASSLWGGSGNTIYF	TGTGCCAGCAGCTTATGGGGGGGTTCAGGAAACACCATATATTTT
-	TRBV5-1	TRBJ1-4	-	CASICPWTNEKLFF	TGCGCCAGCATCTGTCCGTGGACAAATGAAAAACTGTTTTTT
-	TRBV12-5	TRBJ2-5	-	CASGLGRARRQETQYF	TGTGCTAGTGGTTTGGGGCGGGCAAGAAGACAAGAGACCCAGTACTTC
-	TRBV5-1	TRBJ1-1	TRBD1	CASSNPDRVSTEAFF	TGCGCCAGCAGCAATCCAGACAGGGTTAGCACTGAAGCTTTCTTT
-	TRBV9	TRBJ2-6	TRBD2	CASSVATGLAGGFSGANVLTF	TGTGCCAGCAGCGTAGCTACGGGACTAGCGGGGGGGTTCTCTGGGGCCAACGTCCTGACTTTC
once	TRBV10-3	TRBJ1-2	-	CAISEPKRELYGYTF	TGTGCCATCAGTGAGCCGAAGAGGGAACTTTATGGCTACACCTTC
-	TRBV6-5	TRBJ1-6	-	CASSPLINSPLHF	TGTGCCAGCAGTCCCCTTATCAATTCACCCCTCCACTTT
once	TRBV14	TRBJ2-7	-	CASSLDSYEQYF	TGTGCCAGCAGCCTCGACAGCTACGAGCAGTACTTC
-	TRBV4-1	TRBJ2-1	TRBD1	CASSPRQGSLYNEQFF	TGCGCCAGCAGCCCCCGACAGGGAAGCTTGTACAATGAGCAGTTCTTC
-	TRBV5-5	TRBJ1-5	-	CASSPYHSGGNQPQHF	TGTGCCAGCAGCCCGTATCACTCGGGAGGGAATCAGCCCCAGCATTTT
-	TRBV18	TRBJ2-3	TRBD2	CASSPRTSGGVETQYF	TGTGCCAGCTCACCACGGACTAGCGGGGGGGTAGAAACGCAGTATTTT
-	TRBV19	TRBJ2-3	TRBD2	CASSPRTAGGTDTQYF	TGTGCCAGTAGTCCCAGGACTGCGGGAGGCACAGATACGCAGTATTTT
-	TRBV30	TRBJ2-7	-	CAWSLPGSYEQYF	TGTGCCTGGAGTCTCCCGGGATCCTACGAGCAGTACTTC
-	TRBV9	TRBJ1-3	-	CASSVGRAGLSSGNTIYF	TGTGCCAGCAGCGTAGGACGGGCAGGACTCAGCTCTGGAAACACCATATATTTT
-	TRBV5-5	TRBJ1-1	-	CASSLGQVQNTEAFF	TGTGCCAGCAGCTTGGGCCAGGTACAGAACACTGAAGCTTTCTTT
-	TRBV28	TRBJ1-2	TRBD1	CASRLGQGLYGYTF	TGTGCCAGCAGACTCGGACAGGGGTTATATGGCTACACCTTC
once	TRBV13	TRBJ2-6	-	CASSLSTGANVLTF	TGTGCCAGCAGCTTAAGCACTGGGGCCAACGTCCTGACTTTC